A selection of T cell receptor beta chains follows, all from one sample in a study of OX40 agonist ivuxolimab in advanced cancers. Some clones are missing from TCRdb's copy, which holds only in-frame ones; the method was immunoSEQ multiplex PCR. Of tens of thousands of clones listed, approximately 90% are singletons. This sample comprised CD4+ or CD8+ T cells sorted from blood, obtained in a trial of the OX40 agonist ivuxolimab. Source of these receptors: an adult with an advanced solid tumor such as melanoma, head and neck, liver or kidney cancer. CDR3s include the opening cysteine and the closing phenylalanine or tryptophan. Fields, in order: CDR3 DNA, CDR3 protein, D gene, clone size, J gene, CDR3 length, V gene. D genes are given only for firm matches. Expanded clones get a size class; other rows say once, few or many, or leave the size out.

DNA: TGTGCCAGTCAGGGGCTTTCTTCTGGGGCCAACGTCCTGACTTTC
CDR3: CASQGLSSGANVLTF
D: NA
size: once
J: TRBJ2-6
length: 15
V: TRBV25-1

DNA: TGTGCCAGCAGTTACTCATGGCAGGGGGTAGATACGCAGTATTTT
CDR3: CASSYSWQGVDTQYF
D: TRBD1
size: NA
J: TRBJ2-3
length: 15
V: TRBV6-5

DNA: TGTGCCAGCAGTCCCCGGACAGGCGGGAGCAATCAGCCCCAGCATTTT
CDR3: CASSPRTGGSNQPQHF
D: TRBD1
size: NA
J: TRBJ1-5
length: 16
V: TRBV27

DNA: TGTGCCAGCAGTTTGTACCTGGGCACCGGGGAGCTGTTTTTT
CDR3: CASSLYLGTGELFF
D: NA
size: NA
J: TRBJ2-2
length: 14
V: TRBV27

DNA: TGTGCCATCAGTGAGATAGGGTTAGGCGAGCAGTACTTC
CDR3: CAISEIGLGEQYF
D: NA
size: NA
J: TRBJ2-7
length: 13
V: TRBV10-3

DNA: TGTGCCATCAGACTAGGGACTAGGGTAGATACGCAGTATTTT
CDR3: CAIRLGTRVDTQYF
D: TRBD2
size: NA
J: TRBJ2-3
length: 14
V: TRBV10-3

DNA: TGCGCCAGCAGCCATGGACTCCGCACAGATACGCAGTATTTT
CDR3: CASSHGLRTDTQYF
D: NA
size: NA
J: TRBJ2-3
length: 14
V: TRBV4-3

DNA: TGCAGCGGGTGCGGCCAGGGGGTTAGGAAGCGGGAGGACCCAGACCGGTCCTACGAGCAGTACTTC
CDR3: CSGCGQGVRKREDPDRSYEQYF
D: TRBD2
size: NA
J: TRBJ2-7
length: 22
V: TRBV29-1

DNA: TGCAGCGTTGAAGGAGTTAGCGGGAGGGCCGTCGATGAGCAGTTCTTC
CDR3: CSVEGVSGRAVDEQFF
D: TRBD2
size: NA
J: TRBJ2-1
length: 16
V: TRBV29-1

DNA: TGTGCCAGCAGCTTGGGATTTTGGACATTAGAGCAGTACTTC
CDR3: CASSLGFWTLEQYF
D: NA
size: NA
J: TRBJ2-7
length: 14
V: TRBV5-8

DNA: TGTGCTAGTGGTTTGGTGTACAGGGGGGCCAAAAACATTCAGTACTTC
CDR3: CASGLVYRGAKNIQYF
D: TRBD1
size: few
J: TRBJ2-4
length: 16
V: TRBV12-5

DNA: TGTGCCAGCAGCCCGGACAGCACTGGAAACACCATATATTTT
CDR3: CASSPDSTGNTIYF
D: NA
size: NA
J: TRBJ1-3
length: 14
V: TRBV5-6

DNA: TGTGCCAGCAGTAACGGGCCACTCTACGAGCAGTACTTC
CDR3: CASSNGPLYEQYF
D: NA
size: NA
J: TRBJ2-7
length: 13
V: TRBV6-5

DNA: TGTGCCAGCAGTGAAGGGCTCACCGGGGAGCTGTTTTTT
CDR3: CASSEGLTGELFF
D: NA
size: NA
J: TRBJ2-2
length: 13
V: TRBV6-1

DNA: TGTGCCAGCAGCTTAGGAGACACCAGGTTCACTGGGCAGTTCTTC
CDR3: CASSLGDTRFTGQFF
D: NA
size: NA
J: TRBJ2-1
length: 15
V: TRBV7-9

DNA: TGTGCCAGCTCACCACCGCCTAGCGGACCCTACAATGAGCAGTTCTTC
CDR3: CASSPPPSGPYNEQFF
D: TRBD2
size: few
J: TRBJ2-1
length: 16
V: TRBV18

DNA: TGTGCCATCAGCCTGCTGACAGGGAGCGAGCAGTACTTC
CDR3: CAISLLTGSEQYF
D: TRBD1
size: NA
J: TRBJ2-7
length: 13
V: TRBV10-3

DNA: TGCGCCAGCAGCTTGGACAGGTGGGGCGAGCAGTACTTC
CDR3: CASSLDRWGEQYF
D: NA
size: NA
J: TRBJ2-7
length: 13
V: TRBV5-1

DNA: TGTGCCAGCAGTGAAGGTCGGGGTAACTATGGCTACACCTTC
CDR3: CASSEGRGNYGYTF
D: NA
size: NA
J: TRBJ1-2
length: 14
V: TRBV6-1

DNA: TGTGCCAGCAGCCAGACAGGGGGCGGAGGTGAAAAACTGTTTTTT
CDR3: CASSQTGGGGEKLFF
D: TRBD1
size: NA
J: TRBJ1-4
length: 15
V: TRBV14

DNA: TGTGCCAGCAGCGGTACAGGGAGAGCTAACTATGGCTACACCTTC
CDR3: CASSGTGRANYGYTF
D: NA
size: NA
J: TRBJ1-2
length: 15
V: TRBV9

DNA: TGTGCCAGCAGCTTAGAGGGAGGCTACACCTTC
CDR3: CASSLEGGYTF
D: NA
size: few
J: TRBJ1-2
length: 11
V: TRBV13

DNA: TGCGCCAGCAGCCAGGGGTTGGACTCCTACAATGAGCAGTTCTTC
CDR3: CASSQGLDSYNEQFF
D: NA
size: NA
J: TRBJ2-1
length: 15
V: TRBV4-3

DNA: TGTGCCAGCAGCCCTATGGACAGGCCCCTCCTATACAATGAGCAGTTCTTC
CDR3: CASSPMDRPLLYNEQFF
D: TRBD1
size: NA
J: TRBJ2-1
length: 17
V: TRBV7-9

DNA: TGTGCCAGCAGCGCCCGACAGGGGCCCTCCTACGAGCAGTACTTC
CDR3: CASSARQGPSYEQYF
D: TRBD1
size: NA
J: TRBJ2-7
length: 15
V: TRBV13

DNA: TGTGCCAGCAGCTTAGAGCAGGGTAGGGTAGAGCAGTACTTC
CDR3: CASSLEQGRVEQYF
D: NA
size: NA
J: TRBJ2-7
length: 14
V: TRBV7-8

DNA: TGTGCCAGCAGTCCCGGTTCAGACCCACAGCAGTACTTC
CDR3: CASSPGSDPQQYF
D: NA
size: NA
J: TRBJ2-7
length: 13
V: TRBV2

DNA: TGTGCCAGCAGTTTAATGGTAGCCAAGGGAGACGGGGAGCTGTTTTTT
CDR3: CASSLMVAKGDGELFF
D: NA
size: NA
J: TRBJ2-2
length: 16
V: TRBV28

DNA: TGCGCCAGCAGCCTACCCGGGACTGAGGCTAATGAGCAGTTCTTC
CDR3: CASSLPGTEANEQFF
D: NA
size: NA
J: TRBJ2-1
length: 15
V: TRBV4-1

DNA: TGTGCCAGCAGGTTTAGGACAGGGAGCCAGGGCGAGCAGTACTTC
CDR3: CASRFRTGSQGEQYF
D: TRBD1
size: NA
J: TRBJ2-7
length: 15
V: TRBV13

DNA: TGTGCCAGCAGCTCGGACTGGACAGGGTTCTACGAGCAGTACTTC
CDR3: CASSSDWTGFYEQYF
D: TRBD1
size: NA
J: TRBJ2-7
length: 15
V: TRBV5-6

DNA: TGTGCCATCAGTCTAGCGGGAGGAGGAGAAGAGACCCAGTACTTC
CDR3: CAISLAGGGEETQYF
D: TRBD2
size: once
J: TRBJ2-5
length: 15
V: TRBV10-3

DNA: TGCGCCAGCAGCCAAGATCCCCAAGGGGTCAAAAACATTCAGTACTTC
CDR3: CASSQDPQGVKNIQYF
D: NA
size: NA
J: TRBJ2-4
length: 16
V: TRBV4-1

DNA: TGTGCCAGCAGCTTGGAGACTAGCGGTCTCTACGAGCAGTACTTC
CDR3: CASSLETSGLYEQYF
D: TRBD2
size: NA
J: TRBJ2-7
length: 15
V: TRBV5-4

DNA: TGTGCCAGCAGCTTGCTAGCGGGGGGCCTCTACAATGAGCAGTTCTTC
CDR3: CASSLLAGGLYNEQFF
D: TRBD2
size: NA
J: TRBJ2-1
length: 16
V: TRBV7-3

DNA: TGTGCCAGCAGTTTAGCTGGACAGGGGTTCTACGAGCAGTACTTC
CDR3: CASSLAGQGFYEQYF
D: TRBD1
size: NA
J: TRBJ2-7
length: 15
V: TRBV27

DNA: TGTGCCAGCAGCCCCTATGATTCTGGGGCCAACGTCCTGACTTTC
CDR3: CASSPYDSGANVLTF
D: NA
size: NA
J: TRBJ2-6
length: 15
V: TRBV9

DNA: TGTGCTAGTGGTTTGGTAGTGGGGGGATTCAGCTACGAGCAGTACTTC
CDR3: CASGLVVGGFSYEQYF
D: NA
size: NA
J: TRBJ2-7
length: 16
V: TRBV12-5

DNA: TGTGCCAGTATCCCCAGGATGAGCGACCGGATGAACACTGAAGCTTTCTTT
CDR3: CASIPRMSDRMNTEAFF
D: NA
size: NA
J: TRBJ1-1
length: 17
V: TRBV19

DNA: TGCGCCAGCAGCTTGGGGTTTGCGGAGCAGTACTTC
CDR3: CASSLGFAEQYF
D: NA
size: NA
J: TRBJ2-7
length: 12
V: TRBV5-1

DNA: TGCGCCAGCCAACAGGATCGGGAAAAACTGTTTTTT
CDR3: CASQQDREKLFF
D: NA
size: NA
J: TRBJ1-4
length: 12
V: TRBV10-2

DNA: TGTGCCAGCAGAGCGGGGACAGGGTATCACGAGCAGTACTTC
CDR3: CASRAGTGYHEQYF
D: TRBD1
size: NA
J: TRBJ2-7
length: 14
V: TRBV7-9

DNA: TGTGCCAGTAGTATAGAATACGGGAGGTCGTACGAGCAGTACTTC
CDR3: CASSIEYGRSYEQYF
D: TRBD2
size: NA
J: TRBJ2-7
length: 15
V: TRBV19

DNA: TGTGCCAGCAGCTTCTCGACCAGGGGCAATGAGCAGTTCTTC
CDR3: CASSFSTRGNEQFF
D: NA
size: NA
J: TRBJ2-1
length: 14
V: TRBV9

DNA: TGTGCCAGCAGTAGCGGGAGGGCCGGGGTCGAAGGAGATACGCAGTATTTT
CDR3: CASSSGRAGVEGDTQYF
D: TRBD2
size: NA
J: TRBJ2-3
length: 17
V: TRBV28

DNA: TGTGCCAGCAGCCAAGTTCTGGGAGGGCCTTTGAATGAGCAGTTCTTC
CDR3: CASSQVLGGPLNEQFF
D: TRBD2
size: once
J: TRBJ2-1
length: 16
V: TRBV4-2

DNA: TGTGCCAGCAGTTTATCTGGACAGGGGTCTAGGGGCTACAATGAGCAGTTCTTC
CDR3: CASSLSGQGSRGYNEQFF
D: TRBD1
size: NA
J: TRBJ2-1
length: 18
V: TRBV27

DNA: TGTGCCAGCAGCTTCCGCAGGGGGCTCCAAGAGACCCAGTACTTC
CDR3: CASSFRRGLQETQYF
D: TRBD1
size: NA
J: TRBJ2-5
length: 15
V: TRBV7-9

DNA: TGTGCCAGTAAAGGGACTTGGCTTGGCTACACCTTC
CDR3: CASKGTWLGYTF
D: NA
size: NA
J: TRBJ1-2
length: 12
V: TRBV19

DNA: TGTGCCAGCAGCTCCAGCTGGGGCGGGTACGAGCAGTACTTC
CDR3: CASSSSWGGYEQYF
D: NA
size: NA
J: TRBJ2-7
length: 14
V: TRBV9

DNA: TGTGCCAGCAGTGAAAACAGATATGGCTACACCTTC
CDR3: CASSENRYGYTF
D: NA
size: NA
J: TRBJ1-2
length: 12
V: TRBV6-1

DNA: TGTGCCAGCAGCCAAGATTCCCCGGACAAAGGGGAAGACACCGGGGAGCTGTTTTTT
CDR3: CASSQDSPDKGEDTGELFF
D: NA
size: NA
J: TRBJ2-2
length: 19
V: TRBV4-2

DNA: TGTGCCACCACGGGGGTCTCGCAGCATGAGCAGTTCTTC
CDR3: CATTGVSQHEQFF
D: NA
size: NA
J: TRBJ2-1
length: 13
V: TRBV7-8

DNA: TGTGCCAGCAGCATCGGGACAGGGAGCTCCTACGAGCAGTACTTC
CDR3: CASSIGTGSSYEQYF
D: TRBD1
size: few
J: TRBJ2-7
length: 15
V: TRBV7-9

DNA: TGTGCCAGCAGCTTAGGCACAGATACGCAGTATTTT
CDR3: CASSLGTDTQYF
D: NA
size: NA
J: TRBJ2-3
length: 12
V: TRBV7-2

DNA: TGTGCCAGCAGCGCTCCCTCGCTAGCGGGAGGGCGGGTTGAGCAGTTCTTC
CDR3: CASSAPSLAGGRVEQFF
D: TRBD2
size: once
J: TRBJ2-1
length: 17
V: TRBV7-9

DNA: TGCAGCGTTGAGTCGGGGTTCGCGAACACCGGGGAGCTGTTTTTT
CDR3: CSVESGFANTGELFF
D: NA
size: NA
J: TRBJ2-2
length: 15
V: TRBV29-1

DNA: TGTGCCAGCAGTGAAGGACGCGGGGGTTACAATGAGCAGTTCTTC
CDR3: CASSEGRGGYNEQFF
D: TRBD2
size: NA
J: TRBJ2-1
length: 15
V: TRBV6-1